The 30 T cell receptor beta chains reported below all come from one sample, sequenced in a study of T cell changes during pregnancy in multiple sclerosis. Generated by immunoSEQ multiplex PCR, the TCRdb table keeps only in-frame clones and is missing some. The data contain about 74,000 clones, roughly 90% of them singletons. The sample here was peripheral blood, taken in the third trimester of pregnancy. The receptors were sampled from a female donor with multiple sclerosis, enrolled in a pregnancy study.

The J gene is TRBJ1-2, the V gene TRBV20-1; no clear D gene. The germline CDR1 and CDR2 sequences are DFQATT and SNEGSKA (reference sequence). This CDR3 is 10 amino acids long. V dropped 3 bases and J dropped 6 bases, with 5 bases sitting between them. The CDR3 bases are TGCAGTGCTAGCGACAATGGCTACACCTTC. It codes for CSASDNGYTF.

This chain links TRBV4-3 with TRBJ1-6, with a weak D call TRBD1 (6 bases). The CDR3 is 18 amino acids. Germline V lookup: CDR1 LGHNA, CDR2 YSLEER. Trimming shortened V by 0 bases and J by 5 bases, and 17 bases separated the two germline ends. In DNA form, the CDR3 reads TGCGCCAGCAGCCAAGAAGCGACAGGCACAGAAGATAATTCACCCCTCCACTTT. It translates to CASSQEATGTEDNSPLHF.

This sequence joins TRBV19 and TRBJ1-6; 7 nucleotides align to TRBD1. The CDR3 runs to 15 residues. Germline V gene sequence: CDR1 LNHDA, CDR2 SQIVND (reference sequence). J lost 7 bases, V lost 3 bases, and 6 bases had no gene match. The CDR3 reads CASSIVARGNSPLHF. Written as DNA, the CDR3 is TGTGCCAGTAGTATTGTCGCCAGGGGGAATTCACCCCTCCACTTT.

In this sample, this clone turned up once. CDR3 coding DNA: TGCGCCAGCACCAACTACAGGGGGCGCGGGCCAAGTGAAAAACTGTTTTTT. Amino acid sequence: CASTNYRGRGPSEKLFF. The gene calls are TRBV4-1 and TRBJ1-4; 9 bases align to TRBD1. The CDR3 has 17 amino acids. Germline V CDR1 and CDR2: MGHRA, YSYEKL. The V gene end was trimmed by 7 bases and the J gene end by 7 bases; junction bases not matched to a gene: 16.

This chain uses TRBV30 with TRBJ2-2; possibly TRBD1 for D (5 bases). The germline V and J ends were trimmed by 4 bases and 0 bases, with 9 bases remaining between them. Germline CDR1 GTSNPN, CDR2 SVGIG (reference sequence). This CDR3 has 14 amino acids. The CDR3 DNA reads as TGTGCCTGGAAGGGGCATTCGAACACCGGGGAGCTGTTTTTT. Its translation: CAWKGHSNTGELFF.

The chain recombines TRBV27 with TRBJ1-1, with D maybe TRBD1 (5 bases). Trimming left V 5 bases short and J 4 bases short, with 17 bases between. This CDR3 comprises 15 residues. Germline CDR1 is MNHEY and CDR2 is SMNVEV (reference sequence). The CDR3 bases are TGTGCCAGCAGTCCCCTCTCCCGGGGGAGCACTGAAGCTTTCTTT. Protein sequence: CASSPLSRGSTEAFF.

This clone was seen a few times. The chain links TRBV5-1 to TRBJ1-1; unclear D gene. The germline CDR1 and CDR2 sequences are SGHRS and YFSETQ. The V gene lost 4 bases and the J gene lost 0 bases, with 10 bases spanning the gap. The CDR3 has 14 residues. This CDR3 reads CASSVVSLNTEAFF. CDR3 DNA: TGCGCCAGCAGCGTCGTCAGTTTGAACACTGAAGCTTTCTTT.

The chain carries TRBV27 and TRBJ2-1, with 9 bases that match TRBD1. The germline CDR1 and CDR2 sequences are MNHEY and SMNVEV (reference sequence). J was trimmed by 8 bases and V by 1 base; bases with no gene match: 6. This CDR3 comprises 15 residues. The CDR3, as DNA: TGTGCCAGCAGTTTATGGTCGTGGACAGGGGATGAGCAGTTCTTC. Residues: CASSLWSWTGDEQFF.

The chain employs TRBV19 and TRBJ1-4; 10 bases agree with TRBD1. The CDR3 length is 14 residues. Trimming removed 5 bases from V and 7 bases from J; junction bases left unmatched: 4. Per the germline V gene, CDR1 is LNHDA and CDR2 is SQIVND (reference sequence). CDR3 bases: TGTGCCAGTAGTGTGACAGGGGGCTTTGAAAAACTGTTTTTT. Protein product: CASSVTGGFEKLFF.

The chain combines TRBV2 with TRBJ2-7; TRBD1 is a possible D gene (6 bases). Germline-derived CDR1 and CDR2 are SNHLY and FYNNEI. The CDR3 is 14 residues long. V was pared by 8 bases and J by 2 bases, with 16 bases between. The CDR3 protein is CASSLDSQTYEQYF. Written as DNA, the CDR3 is TGTGCCAGCTCGTTGGACAGCCAAACCTACGAGCAGTACTTC.

This chain uses TRBV5-1 with TRBJ2-2; maybe TRBD2 (5 bases). This CDR3 is 15 amino acids long. The germline V and J ends were trimmed by 0 bases and 6 bases, with 12 bases remaining between them. Per germline, CDR1 SGHRS and CDR2 YFSETQ. CDR3 sequence (DNA): TGCGCCAGCAGCTTGGGCCCGTCTAGCCCCGGGGAGCTGTTTTTT. It specifies CASSLGPSSPGELFF.

This clone is judged medium-sized. V usage is TRBV6-4 and J usage is TRBJ2-3; 10 positions match TRBD2. The CDR3 sequence is 17 residues long. From germline, CDR1 is MRHNA and CDR2 SNTAGT. The junction had 7 bases not matched to a gene; V was cut back by 3 bases and J by 1 base. The CDR3 nucleotides read TGTGCCAGCAGTGAGGCTAGCGGGGGTCTGGGCACAGATACGCAGTATTTT. The encoded protein is CASSEASGGLGTDTQYF.

The J gene is TRBJ2-1, the V gene TRBV11-3, with D possibly being TRBD1 (6 bases). The CDR3 length is 14 residues. Looked up from germline, CDR1 is SGHNT and CDR2 is YENEEA. The ends were cut back, 3 bases at V and 2 bases at J, with 8 bases in the middle. This CDR3 is CASSFTGTYNEQFF. The CDR3 region has the DNA TGTGCCAGCAGCTTTACAGGGACCTACAATGAGCAGTTCTTC.

The chain links TRBV10-2 to TRBJ2-5; weak D call: TRBD2 (5 bases). CDR1 and CDR2 (germline): WSHSY, SAAADI. The V and J ends lost 4 bases and 4 bases respectively, with 7 bases between them. CDR3 length: 12 amino acids. CDR3 sequence (DNA): TGCGCCAGCAGTGCCAGCGGAGAGACCCAGTACTTC. It yields the protein CASSASGETQYF.

V usage is TRBV7-9 and J usage is TRBJ1-1, with TRBD1 matching 7 bases. The CDR3 loop spans 13 amino acids. J lost 1 base, V lost 5 bases, and 1 base had no gene match. Germline loops: CDR1 SEHNR, CDR2 FQNEAQ (reference sequence). CDR3 sequence reads: CASSRQGNTEAFF. The DNA for the CDR3 is TGTGCCAGCAGCCGACAGGGGAACACTGAAGCTTTCTTT.

This clone was observed a few times. V and J are TRBV2 and TRBJ1-2; D not certain. Trimming pared 6 bases from V and 4 bases from J, leaving 9 bases between. CDR1 SNHLY and CDR2 FYNNEI come from the germline V gene. This CDR3 region has 12 residues. The CDR3 is CASRQELYGYTF. The CDR3 coding sequence is TGTGCCAGCAGGCAGGAACTCTATGGCTACACCTTC.

The rearrangement joins TRBV19 to TRBJ2-2; tentative D call: TRBD2 (6 bases). The V end lost 5 bases, the J end lost 4 bases, and 11 bases lay between the germline ends. The length of the CDR3 is 14 residues. Germline-derived CDR1 and CDR2 are LNHDA and SQIVND (reference sequence). CDR3 residues: CASSRGTFTGELFF. The CDR3 DNA reads as TGTGCCAGTAGTCGGGGGACTTTCACCGGGGAGCTGTTTTTT.

The chain recombines TRBV19 with TRBJ2-1; 8 positions agree with TRBD2. The CDR3 runs to 13 residues. From germline, CDR1 is LNHDA and CDR2 SQIVND (reference sequence). Losses at the gene ends were 6 bases for V and 5 bases for J; bases not matched to a gene: 3. The CDR3 here is CASRLAAHNEQFF. DNA for the CDR3: TGTGCCAGTAGACTAGCGGCCCACAATGAGCAGTTCTTC.

The chain couples TRBV5-1 to TRBJ2-5; possibly TRBD2 for D (6 bases). The V end lost 8 bases, the J end lost 1 base, and 12 bases lay between the germline ends. In germline, CDR1 is SGHRS, CDR2 YFSETQ. CDR3 size: 13 residues. The CDR3 sequence: CASTGTLQETQYF. As DNA, the CDR3 is TGCGCCAGTACCGGGACTCTCCAAGAGACCCAGTACTTC.

This rearrangement joins TRBV9 to TRBJ2-3, with TRBD2 identical over 8 bases. Unmatched junction bases numbered 9, after V lost 4 bases and J lost 2 bases. The CDR3 length is 16 residues. Per germline, CDR1 SGDLS and CDR2 YYNGEE. For the CDR3, the DNA is TGTGCCAGCAGCTCCGGGGGGGGCTACACCACAGATACGCAGTATTTT. Translation: CASSSGGGYTTDTQYF.

The CDR3 here is CASAPSGMHTEAFF. In nucleotides, the CDR3 is TGCGCCAGCGCTCCCTCTGGCATGCACACTGAAGCTTTCTTT. The chain is built from TRBV5-1 and TRBJ1-1; the D is unclear. This CDR3 has 14 amino acids. Trimming took 7 bases from V and 3 from J, leaving 16 bases between them. CDR1 is SGHRS, CDR2 YFSETQ, per germline.

The J gene is TRBJ2-3, the V gene TRBV11-3; 11 bases are shared with TRBD2. With V trimmed by 3 bases and J by 8 bases, 4 bases remained unmatched. Per the germline V gene, CDR1 is SGHNT and CDR2 is YENEEA. The CDR3 has 14 residues. The CDR3 region is CASSFSGGAGTQYF. The CDR3 nucleotides read TGTGCCAGCAGCTTTAGCGGGGGGGCCGGTACGCAGTATTTT.

The chain uses TRBV5-8 and TRBJ2-6; 8 bases align to TRBD1. The CDR3 contains 14 residues. Germline loops: CDR1 SGHTS, CDR2 YDEGEE. Trimming removed 2 bases from V and 11 bases from J; junction bases left unmatched: 6. CDR3 bases: TGTGCCAGCAGCTTTCCAGGGGGCGTCTACGTCCTGACTTTC. This translates into CASSFPGGVYVLTF.

This chain connects TRBV23-1 to TRBJ2-7; D possibly corresponds to TRBD1 (6 bases). Being an ORF, TRBV23-1 has a function that is uncertain. V was clipped by 10 bases and J by 0 bases, with 22 bases between them. The CDR3 spans 16 residues. The CDR3 here is CANRGLQGPISYEQYF. In DNA form, the CDR3 reads TGCGCCAACCGGGGCCTCCAGGGGCCAATCTCCTACGAGCAGTACTTC.

This clone occurred a few times. Other DNA sequences of this sample code for an identical CDR3. The chain carries TRBV30 and TRBJ1-1, with TRBD1 as a possible D gene (5 bases). Per the germline V gene, CDR1 is GTSNPN and CDR2 is SVGIG (reference sequence). This CDR3 is built from 11 residues. The germline V and J ends were trimmed by 2 bases and 7 bases, with 8 bases remaining between them. The CDR3 sequence is CAWSWGGEAFF. CDR3 nucleotides: TGTGCCTGGAGTTGGGGGGGTGAAGCTTTCTTT.

The chain couples TRBV23-1 to TRBJ1-1; 10 bases line up with TRBD1. TRBV23-1 is recorded as an ORF, its role being uncertain. CDR3 size: 17 residues. The ends lost 1 base at V and 3 bases at J; junction bases unmatched: 8. The CDR3 region is CASSQLGPDRGDTEAFF. The CDR3 bases are TGCGCCAGCAGTCAATTAGGCCCGGACAGGGGGGACACTGAAGCTTTCTTT.

V and J are TRBV11-1 and TRBJ1-1; 7 positions agree with TRBD1. CDR3 size: 15 residues. Germline V CDR1 and CDR2: SGHAT, FQDESV (reference sequence). V dropped 3 bases and J dropped 1; count of bases not matched to a gene: 5. This CDR3 reads CASSFDRAGNTEAFF. The DNA for the CDR3 is TGTGCCAGCAGCTTCGACAGGGCGGGGAACACTGAAGCTTTCTTT.

The V and J genes are TRBV6-6 and TRBJ2-1; a possible D gene is TRBD1 (6 bases). The CDR3 has 15 amino acids. V was trimmed by 0 bases and J by 4 bases, leaving 10 bases between them. The germline V gene has CDR1 MNHNY and CDR2 SVGAGI (reference sequence). CDR3 nucleotides: TGTGCCAGCAGTTACTCGGGACACAGTTACAATGAGCAGTTCTTC. Encoded protein: CASSYSGHSYNEQFF.

This clone was found once. V and J are TRBV19 and TRBJ1-1, with D possibly TRBD1 on 6 matching bases. The germline V gene encodes CDR1 LNHDA and CDR2 SQIVND (reference sequence). The CDR3 loop spans 13 amino acids. Trimming removed 4 bases at V and 11 bases at J, with 17 bases between. CDR3 amino acids: CASSTIPQGRAFF. CDR3 DNA sequence: TGTGCCAGTAGTACCATCCCTCAGGGGCGGGCTTTCTTT.

This clone was counted between two and nine times. In DNA form, the CDR3 reads TGTGCCAGCAGACTACAGGGGGGCACTGAAGCTTTCTTT. Its translation: CASRLQGGTEAFF. V gene TRBV28 combines with J gene TRBJ1-1; 8 bases are a match to TRBD1. V shed 6 bases and J 4 bases; nucleotides not matched to a gene: 4. Germline CDR1 and CDR2: MDHEN and SYDVKM. This CDR3 is built from 13 residues.